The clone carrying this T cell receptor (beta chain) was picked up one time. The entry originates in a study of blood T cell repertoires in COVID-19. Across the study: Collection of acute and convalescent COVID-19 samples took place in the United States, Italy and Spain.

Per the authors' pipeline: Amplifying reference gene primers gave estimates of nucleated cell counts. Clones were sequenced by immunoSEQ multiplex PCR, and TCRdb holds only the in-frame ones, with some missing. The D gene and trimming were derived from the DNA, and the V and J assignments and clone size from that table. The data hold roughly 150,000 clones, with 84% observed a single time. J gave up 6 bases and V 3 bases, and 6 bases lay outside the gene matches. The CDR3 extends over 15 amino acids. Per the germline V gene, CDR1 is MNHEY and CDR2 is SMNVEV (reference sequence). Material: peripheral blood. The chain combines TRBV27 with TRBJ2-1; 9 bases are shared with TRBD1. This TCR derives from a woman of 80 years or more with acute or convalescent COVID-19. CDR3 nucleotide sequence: TGTGCCAGCAGTTTCTCGGACAGGGGCACCAATGAGCAGTTCTTC. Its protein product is CASSFSDRGTNEQFF.